The rows below give T cell receptor beta chains drawn from one sample of a study of cytomegalovirus exposure and HLA in healthy donors. This table comes from immunoSEQ multiplex PCR, and its TCRdb copy is limited to in-frame clones, with some not included. The table has hundreds of thousands of clones, about 80% seen once. The sample consisted of PBMCs. All receptors come from a man aged 18-30 years in good health and CMV-seronegative. CDR3s include the opening cysteine and the closing phenylalanine or tryptophan. The D gene is left open where the match is weak. Clone size is shown for a subset of rows, as once, few, many or a class of expanded clone.

j_gene | v_gene | d_gene | abundance | CDR3aa | CDR3nt
TRBJ2-7 | TRBV9 | TRBD1 | few | CASSPGTGVSYEQYF | TGTGCCAGCAGCCCCGGGACAGGGGTATCCTACGAGCAGTACTTC
TRBJ2-5 | TRBV19 | NA | few | CASSIGTHLPLQETQYF | TGTGCCAGTAGTATAGGGACACATCTCCCTCTCCAAGAGACCCAGTACTTC
TRBJ2-7 | TRBV6-5 | NA | once | CASSYQSVLYEQYF | TGTGCCAGCAGTTACCAGTCAGTCCTCTACGAGCAGTACTTC
TRBJ2-1 | TRBV10-2 | TRBD2 | NA | CATPTSGRCDEQFF | TGCGCCACCCCGACTAGCGGGAGGTGCGATGAGCAGTTCTTC
TRBJ1-5 | TRBV5-6 | NA | NA | CASSLVGSDQPQHF | TGTGCCAGCAGCTTGGTCGGGAGTGATCAGCCCCAGCATTTT
TRBJ2-7 | TRBV6-5 | TRBD1 | NA | CASSYDRAYEQYF | TGTGCCAGCAGTTACGACAGGGCCTACGAGCAGTACTTC
TRBJ1-4 | TRBV5-6 | NA | NA | CASSFTLGKLFF | TGTGCCAGCAGCTTTACTCTCGGAAAACTGTTTTTT
TRBJ2-2 | TRBV18 | NA | NA | CASSPDWTGELFF | TGTGCCAGCTCACCCGACTGGACCGGGGAGCTGTTTTTT
TRBJ1-1 | TRBV6-5 | NA | few | CASSSRDGGEAFF | TGTGCCAGCAGTAGCCGGGACGGGGGTGAAGCTTTCTTT
TRBJ2-7 | TRBV28 | NA | NA | CASSHNREQYF | TGTGCCAGCAGCCACAATCGTGAGCAGTACTTC
TRBJ2-5 | TRBV10-2 | TRBD2 | NA | CASRLGAGAWETQYF | TGCGCCAGCAGGTTAGGAGCGGGAGCATGGGAGACCCAGTACTTC